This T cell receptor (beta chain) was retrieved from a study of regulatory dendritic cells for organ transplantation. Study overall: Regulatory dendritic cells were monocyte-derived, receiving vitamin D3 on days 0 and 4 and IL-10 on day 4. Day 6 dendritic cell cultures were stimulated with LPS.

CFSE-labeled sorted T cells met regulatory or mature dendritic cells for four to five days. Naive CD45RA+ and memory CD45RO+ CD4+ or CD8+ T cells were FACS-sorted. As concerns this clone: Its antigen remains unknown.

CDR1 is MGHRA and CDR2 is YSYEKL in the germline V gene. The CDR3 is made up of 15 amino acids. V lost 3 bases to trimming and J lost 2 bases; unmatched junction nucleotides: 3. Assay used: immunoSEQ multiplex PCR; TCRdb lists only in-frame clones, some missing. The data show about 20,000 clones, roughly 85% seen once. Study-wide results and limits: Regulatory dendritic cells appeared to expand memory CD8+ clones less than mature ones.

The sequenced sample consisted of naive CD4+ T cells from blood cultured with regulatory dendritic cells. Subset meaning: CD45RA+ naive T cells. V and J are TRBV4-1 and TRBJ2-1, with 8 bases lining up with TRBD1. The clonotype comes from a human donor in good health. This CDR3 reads CASSHGQGPYNEQFF. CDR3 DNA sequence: TGCGCCAGCAGCCATGGACAGGGACCCTACAATGAGCAGTTCTTC.